Detailed here is one T cell receptor beta chain. What it recognizes is unknown. Gene names and germline refer to mouse. Read sequence stops 1 residue before the CDR3 end, and the germline J gene provides the missing end. The time point: mouse harvest day 7 after allogeneic transplant. Each mouse received 10^7 T-cell-depleted marrow cells plus 10^6 splenic CD5+ T cells by tail vein. J gave up 2 bases and V 3 bases, and 5 bases lay outside the gene matches. The length of the CDR3 is 15 residues. Germline lookup yields CDR1 NSHNY and CDR2 SYGAGN. This record belongs to a study of tissue T cells after allogeneic stem cell transplantation. Study outcomes and limitations: Shared clones across patients were few; motif clustering revealed tissue-specific shared signatures.

Assay: immunoSEQ multiplex PCR; the TCRdb copy retains only in-frame clones and omits some. The sample contains 8,000 to 9,000 clones, roughly 44% of which appear only once. J is TRBJ2-5 and V is TRBV13-1, with 8 positions matching TRBD2. This TCR came from a female BALB/c mouse given C57BL/6 T cells with graft-versus-host disease after an allogeneic hematopoietic cell transplant. Input material: skin. The sequenced part of the CDR3 DNA is TGTGCCAGCAGTGGGGGGGGGCTTGGCCAAGACACCCAGTAC. It codes for CASSGGGLGQDTQY. The entire CDR3 sequence reads CASSGGGLGQDTQYF.